This T cell receptor beta chain was sequenced during a study of OX40 agonist ivuxolimab in advanced cancers. For the study at large: One patient with hepatocellular carcinoma and two with cutaneous melanoma, three in all, had partial responses.

Prior autoimmune disease or systemic immunosuppression barred patients. The germline V gene has CDR1 KGHSH and CDR2 LQKENI. CDR3 length equals 13 residues. The V and J ends lost 3 bases and 0 bases respectively, with 4 bases between them. The assay was immunoSEQ multiplex PCR, and TCRdb's table has in-frame clones only and misses some. The sample shows 65,000 or so clones, about 83% of them seen only once. This receptor was obtained from an adult with an advanced solid tumor such as melanoma, head and neck, liver or kidney cancer. The sample here was CD4+ or CD8+ T cells sorted from blood, taken in a trial of the OX40 agonist ivuxolimab. The chain is built from TRBV18 and TRBJ2-3; D remains ambiguous. This CDR3 is CASSPPSTDTQYF. CDR3 nucleotide sequence: TGTGCCAGCTCACCTCCCAGCACAGATACGCAGTATTTT.